This entry lists 32 T cell receptor beta chains sequenced from one sample in a study of technical replicates of blood from several donors. The repertoire was sequenced with immunoSEQ multiplex PCR; TCRdb's copy has only in-frame clones and lacks some. The sample records around 63,000 clones, more than 95% being singletons. Sequenced material: T cells isolated from PBMCs. Receptors originate from a human donor in good health.

The chain employs TRBV4-1 and TRBJ2-5; D possibly corresponds to TRBD1 (6 bases). The V gene lost 4 bases and the J gene lost 2 bases, with 14 bases spanning the gap. From germline, CDR1 is MGHRA and CDR2 YSYEKL. The CDR3 is made up of 15 amino acids. The CDR3 region has the DNA TGCGCCAGCAGCCTTTCATGGACAGCACAAGAGACCCAGTACTTC. Its translation: CASSLSWTAQETQYF.

DNA for the CDR3: TGTGCCAGCGAGGCAGGGGGCCTTGGTAACACTGAAGCTTTCTTT. This encodes CASEAGGLGNTEAFF. This rearrangement joins TRBV9 to TRBJ1-1; 8 bases match TRBD1. After removal of 7 bases from V and 2 bases from J, the junction contained 10 bases not matched to a gene. The CDR3 length is 15 residues. From germline, CDR1 is SGDLS and CDR2 YYNGEE.

This chain joins TRBV30 and TRBJ1-2; maybe TRBD1 (5 bases). Germline CDR1 is GTSNPN and CDR2 is SVGIG (reference sequence). The CDR3 covers 14 residues. The V end was cut by 3 bases, the J end by 1 base, with 12 bases between. The DNA of the CDR3 is TGTGCCTGGAGAAACACCGGGGGTAACTATGGCTACACCTTC. It yields the protein CAWRNTGGNYGYTF.

The J gene is TRBJ2-5, the V gene TRBV4-1; D gene ambiguous. CDR1 and CDR2 from the germline V gene are MGHRA and YSYEKL. The CDR3 spans 14 residues. Trimming took off 0 bases at V and 5 bases at J, with 10 bases between the two ends. CDR3: CASSQDTARETQYF. Written as DNA, the CDR3 is TGCGCCAGCAGCCAAGACACAGCTCGGGAGACCCAGTACTTC.

CDR3 nucleotides: TGTGCCACCGGGACAGGGAACACCGGGGAGCTGTTTTTT. Its translation: CATGTGNTGELFF. The chain uses TRBV15 and TRBJ2-2; 8 bases align to TRBD1. Germline-derived CDR1 and CDR2 are LNHNV and YYDKDF (reference sequence). With V trimmed by 8 bases and J by 1 base, 0 bases remained unmatched. The CDR3 contains 13 residues. Based on the CDR3 plus reference TRBV15 and TRBJ2-2, the full variable domain is DAMVIQNPRYQVTQFGKPVTLSCSQTLNHNVMYWYQQKSSQAPKLLFHYYDKDFNNEADTPDNFQSRRPNTSFCFLDIRSPGLGDTAMYLCATGTGNTGELFFGEGSRLTVL.

The chain uses TRBV10-2 and TRBJ2-7; 9 bases align to TRBD1. Per the germline V gene, CDR1 is WSHSY and CDR2 is SAAADI. The CDR3 consists of 16 residues. V was clipped by 0 bases and J by 6 bases; unmatched bases: 9. CDR3 residues: CASSESARDREAEQYF. DNA of the CDR3: TGCGCCAGCAGTGAGTCTGCCCGGGACAGGGAAGCCGAGCAGTACTTC.

The chain employs TRBV7-2 and TRBJ2-5, with TRBD2 matching over 8 bases. With V trimmed by 3 bases and J by 4 bases, 10 bases remained unmatched. Germline V gene lookup returns CDR1 SGHTA and CDR2 FQGNSA. The CDR3 is 16 amino acids. This chain's CDR3 is CASSFNGAGVGETQYF. Here the CDR3 DNA reads TGTGCCAGCAGCTTTAATGGAGCGGGAGTAGGAGAGACCCAGTACTTC.

The V gene is TRBV19, the J gene TRBJ2-7; tentative D call: TRBD2 (5 bases). V was pared by 2 bases and J by 7 bases, with 9 bases between. CDR3 length: 12 residues. CDR1 is LNHDA, CDR2 SQIVND, per germline (reference sequence). DNA for the CDR3: TGTGCCAGTAGTATACCCCCGGGGGAGCAGTACTTC. It specifies CASSIPPGEQYF.

The gene calls are TRBV6-5 and TRBJ2-7; 9 bases line up with TRBD2. Germline trimming cut 4 bases from V and 5 bases from J; bases unmatched to any gene: 9. The CDR3 has 15 residues. Germline CDR1 reads MNHEY; CDR2 reads SVGAGI. For the CDR3, the DNA is TGTGCCAGCAGTTCCCTAGCGGGGTTCGGCCACGAGCAGTACTTC. Its protein product is CASSSLAGFGHEQYF.

The chain has TRBV4-1 and TRBJ1-5; no firm D call. This CDR3 has 16 residues. Germline-derived CDR1 and CDR2 are MGHRA and YSYEKL. Trimming cost V 1 base and J 0 bases, with 10 bases left between them. The CDR3 reads CASSQGGPASNQPQHF. CDR3 nucleotides: TGCGCCAGCAGCCAAGGAGGGCCGGCTAGCAATCAGCCCCAGCATTTT.

In this sample, this clone turned up once. This rearrangement joins TRBV25-1 to TRBJ1-2; 10 bases line up with TRBD1. After removal of 5 bases from V and 8 bases from J, the junction contained 11 bases not matched to a gene. This CDR3 is 15 amino acids long. CDR1 is MGHDK, CDR2 SYGVNS, per germline. The chain's CDR3 is CASSNLDRGRWGYTF. The CDR3 DNA reads as TGTGCCAGCAGTAACCTTGACAGGGGGCGCTGGGGCTACACCTTC.

This chain connects TRBV27 to TRBJ1-2, with 10 bases that match TRBD1. Trimming removed 6 bases from V and 5 bases from J; junction bases left unmatched: 9. Germline V gene data show CDR1 as MNHEY and CDR2 as SMNVEV (reference sequence). The CDR3 spans 15 residues. The CDR3 protein is CASSPMTGQGYGYTF. DNA for the CDR3: TGTGCCAGCAGCCCGATGACGGGACAGGGGTATGGCTACACCTTC.

V and J are TRBV29-1 and TRBJ2-3, with a tentative D call TRBD2 (5 bases). This CDR3 has 13 residues. V lost 7 bases, J lost 2 bases, and 13 bases lay in between. CDR1 is SQVTM, CDR2 ANQGSEA, per germline. DNA of the CDR3: TGCAGCGGGCAGAGGGCAGACACAGATACGCAGTATTTT. Its translation: CSGQRADTDTQYF.

The rearrangement links TRBV7-2 to TRBJ2-1, with 9 bases identical to TRBD2. Germline-derived CDR1 and CDR2 are SGHTA and FQGNSA. V was pared by 5 bases and J by 7 bases, with 12 bases of the junction left unmatched. The CDR3 contains 16 residues. Written as DNA, the CDR3 is TGTGCCAGCAGCCCGGGACTAGCCCTCTCTCGGAATGAGCAGTTCTTC. Translating it yields CASSPGLALSRNEQFF.

The chain uses TRBV6-5 and TRBJ1-6; D not resolved. The CDR3 totals 14 residues. CDR1 is MNHEY and CDR2 is SVGAGI in the germline V gene. V lost 6 bases, J lost 6 bases, and 12 bases lay in between. CDR3 loop: CASSSPGVNSPLHF. The DNA of the CDR3 is TGTGCCAGCAGCTCCCCCGGGGTTAATTCACCCCTCCACTTT.

The rearrangement joins TRBV6-1 to TRBJ1-1; D is perhaps TRBD1 (6 bases). V lost 6 bases, J lost 0 bases, and 14 bases lay in between. The V gene's germline CDR1 is MNHNS and CDR2 SASEGT. This CDR3 region has 15 residues. The chain's CDR3 is CASSLPGTMNTEAFF. The DNA of the CDR3 is TGTGCCAGCAGCTTACCCGGGACAATGAACACTGAAGCTTTCTTT.

The chain combines TRBV11-2 with TRBJ2-7, with 9 bases identical to TRBD2. Germline loops: CDR1 SGHAT, CDR2 FQNNGV. With V trimmed by 3 bases and J by 0 bases, 9 bases remained unmatched. The CDR3 covers 17 residues. The CDR3 sequence is CASSFPLLAGDSYEQYF. CDR3 bases: TGTGCCAGCAGCTTCCCACTACTAGCGGGCGACTCCTACGAGCAGTACTTC. The whole variable domain, filled in from reference TRBV11-2 and TRBJ2-7, reads EAGVAQSPRYKIIEKRQSVAFWCNPISGHATLYWYQQILGQGPKLLIQFQNNGVVDDSQLPKDRFSAERLKGVDSTLKIQPAKLEDSAVYLCASSFPLLAGDSYEQYFGPGTRLTVT.

The V and J genes are TRBV2 and TRBJ1-1, with D tentatively TRBD1 (6 bases). The CDR3 runs 13 residues. Germline CDR1 SNHLY, CDR2 FYNNEI. V lost 10 bases, J lost 0 bases, and 12 bases lay in between. In DNA, the CDR3 is TGTGCCATCGAGGGGGATATGAACACTGAAGCTTTCTTT. Its translation is CAIEGDMNTEAFF.

The CDR3 is CASSFPGTTIDTQYF. In nucleotides, the CDR3 is TGTGCCAGCAGCTTCCCCGGGACAACGATAGATACGCAGTATTTT. The chain couples TRBV9 to TRBJ2-3, with D perhaps TRBD1 (6 bases). The CDR3 has 15 residues. Trimming took 4 bases from V and 5 from J, leaving 17 bases between them. Germline CDR1 is SGDLS and CDR2 is YYNGEE. Combining the CDR3 with reference TRBV9 and TRBJ2-3 gives the whole variable domain DSGVTQTPKHLITATGQRVTLRCSPRSGDLSVYWYQQSLDQGLQFLIQYYNGEERAKGNILERFSAQQFPDLHSELNLSSLELGDSALYFCASSFPGTTIDTQYFGPGTRLTVL.

J is TRBJ2-7 and V is TRBV11-3; 9 bases agree with TRBD1. The CDR3 totals 15 residues. CDR1 and CDR2 from the germline V gene are SGHNT and YENEEA. V dropped 4 bases and J dropped 3; count of bases not matched to a gene: 7. CDR3 bases: TGTGCCAGCAGCTGGACCGGGACAGGGAGCTACGAGCAGTACTTC. Amino acids: CASSWTGTGSYEQYF.

The chain is built from TRBV7-9 and TRBJ2-7, with 7 bases aligning to TRBD1. Germline lookup yields CDR1 SEHNR and CDR2 FQNEAQ (reference sequence). V was clipped by 7 bases and J by 3 bases; unmatched bases: 12. The CDR3 is made up of 15 amino acids. Here the CDR3 DNA reads TGTGCCAGCACCGAGGGACAGAATGTGGTCTACGAGCAGTACTTC. Translating it yields CASTEGQNVVYEQYF.

This rearrangement joins TRBV11-2 to TRBJ1-1, with a possible D match to TRBD1 (6 bases). CDR3 length: 14 residues. Trimming left V 7 bases short and J 4 bases short, with 16 bases between. Germline V gene data show CDR1 as SGHAT and CDR2 as FQNNGV. Written as DNA, the CDR3 is TGTGCCAGCACCCTGCGGCAGGGGAGCACTGAAGCTTTCTTT. As protein: CASTLRQGSTEAFF. The whole variable domain, remainder taken from reference TRBV11-2 and TRBJ1-1, is EAGVAQSPRYKIIEKRQSVAFWCNPISGHATLYWYQQILGQGPKLLIQFQNNGVVDDSQLPKDRFSAERLKGVDSTLKIQPAKLEDSAVYLCASTLRQGSTEAFFGQGTRLTVV.

The chain uses TRBV7-2 and TRBJ2-1; 11 nucleotides line up with TRBD2. V gave up 7 bases and J gave up 5 bases; unmatched junction bases: 7. Germline V gene sequence: CDR1 SGHTA, CDR2 FQGNSA. This CDR3 contains 15 residues. The CDR3 region is CASTFSGRANNEQFF. CDR3 bases: TGTGCCAGCACCTTTAGCGGGAGGGCAAACAATGAGCAGTTCTTC.

This sequence joins TRBV5-4 and TRBJ1-5; 7 nucleotides agree with TRBD1. Trimming took 2 bases from V and 0 from J; bases not matched to a gene: 8. The CDR3 consists of 17 residues. Germline CDR1 reads SGHNT; CDR2 reads YYREEE (reference sequence). CDR3 sequence reads: CASSFRDSSDSNQPQHF. The CDR3 bases are TGTGCCAGCAGCTTCCGGGACAGCAGTGATAGCAATCAGCCCCAGCATTTT.

J is TRBJ1-1 and V is TRBV6-5, with 8 bases fitting TRBD1. Trimming at V came to 6 bases and at J to 7 bases, leaving 4 bases not matched to a gene. The CDR3 is 12 amino acids. Germline V gene data show CDR1 as MNHEY and CDR2 as SVGAGI. The CDR3 DNA is TGTGCCAGCAGCGACAGGGGCCTTGAAGCTTTCTTT. Protein sequence: CASSDRGLEAFF.

The J gene is TRBJ1-3, the V gene TRBV30; unclear D gene. The CDR3 is made up of 15 amino acids. V was trimmed by 0 bases and J by 4 bases, leaving 13 bases between them. CDR1 and CDR2 (germline): GTSNPN, SVGIG (reference sequence). Written as DNA, the CDR3 is TGTGCCTGGAGTGTTTATCCGGTTTCCGGAAACACCATATATTTT. Encoded protein: CAWSVYPVSGNTIYF.

V and J are TRBV10-2 and TRBJ2-1; TRBD1 agrees at 9 bases. The CDR3 runs to 16 residues. Unmatched junction bases numbered 9, after V lost 7 bases and J lost 2 bases. Germline V gene data show CDR1 as WSHSY and CDR2 as SAAADI. The CDR3 region is CASTLTGGKAYNEQFF. The DNA of the CDR3 is TGCGCCAGCACCTTGACAGGGGGGAAGGCCTACAATGAGCAGTTCTTC.

The chain combines TRBV7-9 with TRBJ2-5; D is possibly TRBD2 (6 bases). V lost 5 bases and J 2 bases, leaving 21 bases between the germline ends. The CDR3 length is 17 residues. From germline, CDR1 is SEHNR and CDR2 FQNEAQ (reference sequence). CDR3 residues: CASSIFLRDSSQETQYF. DNA of the CDR3: TGTGCCAGCAGCATATTTCTCCGGGACTCTTCTCAAGAGACCCAGTACTTC.

V gene TRBV13 combines with J gene TRBJ1-2, with 8 bases that match TRBD1. CDR1 PRHDT and CDR2 FYEKMQ come from the germline V gene (reference sequence). The CDR3 has 12 amino acids. The V and J ends lost 5 bases and 7 bases, in that order; junction bases with no gene match: 3. The CDR3 is CASSQGAGGYTF. In DNA form, the CDR3 reads TGTGCCAGCAGCCAGGGGGCCGGTGGCTACACCTTC.

The chain employs TRBV9 and TRBJ1-5; D not certain. The V end lost 4 bases, the J end lost 8 bases, and 13 bases lay between the germline ends. This CDR3 comprises 13 residues. CDR1 SGDLS and CDR2 YYNGEE come from the germline V gene. CDR3 amino acids: CASSQGWREPQHF. The CDR3 region has the DNA TGTGCCAGCAGCCAAGGGTGGAGGGAGCCCCAGCATTTT.

The chain is built from TRBV25-1 and TRBJ2-3; weak D call: TRBD2 (7 bases). V gave up 5 bases and J gave up 4 bases, with 16 bases separating them. Germline V gene data show CDR1 as MGHDK and CDR2 as SYGVNS. This CDR3 region has 15 residues. CDR3 nucleotides: TGTGCCAGCAGTTCCCTGGGGGGGCAGGCAGATACGCAGTATTTT. This translates into CASSSLGGQADTQYF.

The rearrangement links TRBV9 to TRBJ2-1, with 12 nucleotides matching TRBD2. CDR1 is SGDLS, CDR2 YYNGEE, per germline. V shed 3 bases and J 5 bases; nucleotides not matched to a gene: 3. The CDR3 extends over 15 amino acids. The CDR3 region is CASSARLAGDNEQFF. CDR3 nucleotide sequence: TGTGCCAGCAGCGCAAGACTAGCGGGGGACAATGAGCAGTTCTTC.